This record concerns one TCR beta chain sequence. No cognate antigen has been identified for it. No per-base quality is available; no much larger clone lies one base away. The data stem from a study of molecular identifiers for immune sequencing clone quantification (dated by TCRdb to the late 2010s). Notes on the research overall: In a replicate experiment, RNA from roughly 21,000 or 96,000 naive CD8 T cells was split into five aliquots, four of which were sequenced. CD8 T cells were used in a methods study to benchmark molecular-identifier clustering-based TCR repertoire sequencing (MIDCIRS) and TCR RNA copy counting.

Results the study describes overall, beyond this receptor: When barcode sub-clustering was omitted, TCR diversity was inflated by chimeric consensus sequences, with chimeras reaching as high as 47%. Highly expanded clone sizes could be underestimated if identical TCR molecules share a barcode. In CMV-specific effector cells, over 97% of molecules were held by clones above 20 RNA copies, whereas under 1% of molecules were held by such clones in naive cells. Modeling estimated around 3.2 recovered TCR RNA copies per cell, compared with around 9.7 by digital PCR, which implies 30% to 35% capture efficiency. Even against a background of about 960,000 naive CD8 T cells, spiked-in Jurkat TCR RNA amounting to a single cell's worth was reported to be detectable. Spiked-in Jurkat TCR RNA (around 9 copies' worth), which is not part of the donor repertoire, was contained in the naive libraries.

Trimmed from V: 0 bases; trimmed from J: 4 bases; junction bases lacking a gene match: 4. Including cysteine and phenylalanine, the CDR3 has 15 amino acids. Only CDR3 DNA remains: 45 bases, in frame from the first base. The germline V gene provides CDR1 ENHRY and CDR2 SYGVKD. Libraries of naive CD8 T cells were built from anywhere between roughly 17,000 and 1,100,000 sorted cells, with 10%, 30% or 50% of the purified RNA used. Naive CD8 T cells were FACS-sorted as CD8+CD4-CCR7+CD45RA+ on a BD FACSAria II into RLT Plus buffer. To test detection sensitivity, Jurkat RNA equal to ten TCR copies was added to samples of roughly 18,000-1,000,000 naive CD8 T cells. CD8 T cells were enriched using RosetteSep CD8+ T Cell Enrichment Cocktail and Ficoll-Paque, and the enriched cells then underwent ACK red cell lysis. Libraries were built with PCR. TCRdb records NextSeq 500 as the sequencer. Bulk TCR libraries were prepared as previously described, using TCR primers listed in Table S5. Purification of total RNA was performed with the Qiagen AllPrep DNA/RNA kit. Before analysis, reads from multiple sequencing runs of one library were combined. The authors' pipeline ran thus. Only reads with exact TCR constant sequence were kept, trimmed to 150 nt, and grouped by their 12-nt molecular barcodes. Reads in each barcode group were sub-clustered using a 15% Levenshtein threshold, and a quality-weighted consensus sequence was built for each RNA molecule. Non-functional sequences were removed, as were lower-count sequences one edit away from another. Based on fitting two negative binomial distributions, any barcode sub-cluster with under 20% of the maximum read count was discarded. The public sequencing data were trimmed at Q25 with fastp and processed into clonotypes with MiXCR by TCRdb, which kept only in-frame beta chains. Every entry covers one CDR3 protein and lists the most common genes and DNA from its rows. Clone size and V and J calls follow TCRdb, not the original study. The sample data list over 85,000 distinct CDR3 sequences, and roughly 25% of these were observed just once. Roughly 0.8% of the sample is held by the ten biggest clonotypes.

The sequencing sample was made of naive CD8+ T cells from blood, with Jurkat cell RNA spiked in. In light of the paper, this sample's cell subset or site label describes: FACS-sorted CD8+CD4-CCR7+CD45RA+ naive T cells. The receptor was isolated from a human donor in good health. Some libraries in this study had Jurkat cell RNA spiked in. This chain joins TRBV10-3 to TRBJ2-7; 9 bases in between match TRBD2. The CDR3 region: CAISESSSGTYEQYF. In nucleotide form, the sequence is TGTGCCATCAGTGAGTCTTCTAGCGGGACTTACGAGCAGTACTTC.